The present TCR beta chain was sequenced within a study of shared clonotypes between healthy human individuals. V lost 0 bases to trimming and J lost 4 bases; unmatched junction nucleotides: 8. Germline CDR1 reads SGHTS; CDR2 reads YDEGEE. CDR3 length equals 17 residues. For each subset, genomic DNA was distributed in equal portions over several immunoSEQ plates. Original analysis: In the immunoSEQ data, sequences were junction-only and lacked quality scores, so filtering differed. Here immunoSEQ multiplex PCR was the method, and the copy in TCRdb shows in-frame clones only, minus some. That table gives V, J and clone size, and the DNA gave D and trimming. The sample consists of a few million clones, approximately 93% of them appearing once.

Sequencing used naive CD4+ T cells from PBMCs. This sample's subset: CD45RA+ positively selected. The sequence was obtained from a man aged 18 to 29 in good health. Some clones in this sample may be carry-over from other donors' samples. The chain employs TRBV5-8 and TRBJ2-3; 10 nucleotides align to TRBD1. The CDR3 protein is CASSLGLGTGAPDTQYF. In DNA form, the CDR3 reads TGTGCCAGCAGCTTGGGGCTGGGGACAGGGGCCCCAGATACGCAGTATTTT.